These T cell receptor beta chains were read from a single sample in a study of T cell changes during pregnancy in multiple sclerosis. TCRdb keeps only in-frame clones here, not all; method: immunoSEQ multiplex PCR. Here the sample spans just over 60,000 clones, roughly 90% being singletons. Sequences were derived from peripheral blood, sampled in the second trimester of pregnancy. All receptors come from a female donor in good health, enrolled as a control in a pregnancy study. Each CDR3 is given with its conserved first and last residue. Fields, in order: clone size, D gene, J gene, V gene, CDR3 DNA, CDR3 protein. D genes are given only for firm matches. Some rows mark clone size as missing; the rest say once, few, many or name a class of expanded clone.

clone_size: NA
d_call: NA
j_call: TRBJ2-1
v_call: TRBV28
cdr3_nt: TGTGCCAGCAGTTCCCCCGCCGGGGGCTACAATGAGCAGTTCTTC
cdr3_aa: CASSSPAGGYNEQFF

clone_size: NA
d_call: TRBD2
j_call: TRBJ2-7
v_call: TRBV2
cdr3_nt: TGTGCCAGCAGTGAACGGGCTTCGGGAGGGTACTTC
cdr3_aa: CASSERASGGYF

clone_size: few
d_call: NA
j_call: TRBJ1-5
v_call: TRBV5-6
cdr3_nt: TGTGCCAGCAGCTCCCTCCGGGGGGGAAAAGGTAATCAGCCCCAGCATTTT
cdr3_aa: CASSSLRGGKGNQPQHF

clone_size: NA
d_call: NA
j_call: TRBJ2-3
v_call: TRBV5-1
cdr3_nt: TGCGCCAGCAGCTTGTGGGGGGATCACACAGATACGCAGTATTTT
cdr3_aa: CASSLWGDHTDTQYF

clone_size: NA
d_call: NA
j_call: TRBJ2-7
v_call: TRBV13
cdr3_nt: TGTGCCAGCAGCAGCTCTAGCATTGGAAGCGAGCAGTACTTC
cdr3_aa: CASSSSSIGSEQYF

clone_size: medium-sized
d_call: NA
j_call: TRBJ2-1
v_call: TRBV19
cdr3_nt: TGTGGGGCGAGTTCCTACAATGAGCAGTTCTTC
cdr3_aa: CGASSYNEQFF

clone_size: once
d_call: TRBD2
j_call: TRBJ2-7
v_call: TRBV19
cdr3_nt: TGTGCCAGTAGTATAGTTCTTGGGACTAACCTCTACGAGCAGTACTTC
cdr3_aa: CASSIVLGTNLYEQYF

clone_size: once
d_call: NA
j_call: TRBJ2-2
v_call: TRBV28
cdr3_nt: TGTGCCAGCAGTTTAACGACAGCGAACACCGGGGAGCTGTTTTTT
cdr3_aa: CASSLTTANTGELFF

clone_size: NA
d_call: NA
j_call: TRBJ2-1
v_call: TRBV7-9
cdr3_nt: TGTGCCAGCTATATGTCCGGGAGCTCCTACAATGAGCAGTTCTTC
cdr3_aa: CASYMSGSSYNEQFF

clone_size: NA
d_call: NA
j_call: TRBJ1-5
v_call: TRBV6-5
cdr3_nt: TGTGCCAGCAACCGGAGGGCGTCGGGACAGCCCCAGCATTTT
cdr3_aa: CASNRRASGQPQHF

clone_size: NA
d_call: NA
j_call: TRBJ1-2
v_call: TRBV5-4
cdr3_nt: TGTGCCAGCAGCTTAGGAGACGCTTCCTATGGCTACACCTTC
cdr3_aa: CASSLGDASYGYTF